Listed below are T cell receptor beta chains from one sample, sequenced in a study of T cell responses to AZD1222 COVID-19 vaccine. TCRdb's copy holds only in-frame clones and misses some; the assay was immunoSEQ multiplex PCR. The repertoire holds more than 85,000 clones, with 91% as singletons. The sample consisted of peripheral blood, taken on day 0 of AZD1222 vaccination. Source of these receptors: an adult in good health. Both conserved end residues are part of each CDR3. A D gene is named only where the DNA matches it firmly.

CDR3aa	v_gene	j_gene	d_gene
CASSLAEGLNYGYTF	TRBV5-1	TRBJ1-2	NA
CASSVEGQLNQPQHF	TRBV2	TRBJ1-5	NA
CASSPRVTRRSNQPQHF	TRBV18	TRBJ1-5	NA
CASSLAASGGFLSYEQYF	TRBV5-1	TRBJ2-7	TRBD2
CASRTSGVAETQYF	TRBV5-1	TRBJ2-5	NA
CASRPGLATDTQYF	TRBV2	TRBJ2-3	TRBD2
CASSPPGPSFQETQYF	TRBV18	TRBJ2-5	NA
CASSDQEDQPQHF	TRBV6-1	TRBJ1-5	NA
CASGLGWTGELFF	TRBV12-5	TRBJ2-2	NA
CASSIGRISGNTIYF	TRBV5-6	TRBJ1-3	NA
CASSQVDMGFLFQPQHF	TRBV4-1	TRBJ1-5	NA
CASSEGGTGGEKLFF	TRBV3-1/TRBV3-2	TRBJ1-4	NA
CASSVNLDQPQHF	TRBV7-2	TRBJ1-5	NA
CASSVAGTVSRGNTIYF	TRBV19	TRBJ1-3	TRBD1
CASSWDLNTEAFF	TRBV18	TRBJ1-1	NA
CASSLPVHSYEQYF	TRBV13	TRBJ2-7	NA
CASRTLGGNEQFF	TRBV3-1/TRBV3-2	TRBJ2-1	NA
CASSSSLAGTGETQYF	TRBV6-2/TRBV6-3	TRBJ2-5	TRBD2